This TCR beta chain was observed in a study of long-term antiretroviral therapy in people with HIV. Survey-level immunoSEQ v3.0 assays were run. Using immunoSEQ multiplex PCR, the repertoire was profiled, and TCRdb retains in-frame clones only, with some absent. The data contain tens of thousands of clones, approximately 84% of them singletons. Per germline, CDR1 MDHEN and CDR2 SYDVKM. Germline trimming cut 7 bases from V and 4 bases from J; bases unmatched to any gene: 8. The CDR3 loop spans 14 amino acids. The chain joins TRBV28 to TRBJ2-5, with 8 bases fitting TRBD2. This TCR was recovered from a man between 18 and 29 years old with HIV. The sample was unsorted PBMCs, taken 0.5 years after starting antiretroviral therapy. CDR3 in DNA: TGTGCCAGCACTAAAGCGGGGGCACGAGAGACCCAGTACTTC. Residues: CASTKAGARETQYF.